Below are 27 T cell receptor beta chains sequenced from a single sample in a study of OX40 agonist ivuxolimab in advanced cancers. Produced via immunoSEQ multiplex PCR; TCRdb's table is partial and in-frame only. The sample holds about 82,000 clones, just under 95% seen once. The input for sequencing was CD4+ or CD8+ T cells sorted from blood, taken in a trial of the OX40 agonist ivuxolimab. The origin of the receptors is an adult with an advanced solid tumor such as melanoma, head and neck, liver or kidney cancer.

The genes are TRBV5-4 and TRBJ2-5; 9 bases align to TRBD1. Trimming cost V 7 bases and J 4 bases; bases outside gene matches: 5. Per the germline V gene, CDR1 is SGHNT and CDR2 is YYREEE (reference sequence). The CDR3 spans 13 residues. The CDR3 spells CASGTGGLETQYF. CDR3 DNA sequence: TGTGCCAGCGGAACAGGGGGCTTAGAGACCCAGTACTTC.

In this sample, this clone turned up once. The V call is TRBV6-1, the J call TRBJ2-6; the D is unclear. The CDR3 sequence is 15 residues long. Germline V gives CDR1 MNHNS, CDR2 SASEGT. V shed 2 bases and J shed 0 bases, with 5 bases lying between them. The CDR3 region is CASSERLSGANVLTF. CDR3 bases: TGTGCCAGCAGTGAAAGACTCTCTGGGGCCAACGTCCTGACTTTC.

The J gene is TRBJ2-3, the V gene TRBV7-3; D is perhaps TRBD1 (6 bases). Trimming shortened V by 4 bases and J by 4 bases, and 9 bases separated the two germline ends. From germline, CDR1 is SGHTA and CDR2 FQGTGA. This CDR3 contains 13 residues. DNA of the CDR3: TGTGCCAGCAGCTACAGGGATGCAGATACGCAGTATTTT. The encoded protein is CASSYRDADTQYF.

The chain has TRBV11-3 and TRBJ2-7, with D tentatively TRBD2 (7 bases). The length of the CDR3 is 15 residues. Germline V gives CDR1 SGHNT, CDR2 YENEEA. Trimming took off 6 bases at V and 4 bases at J, with 19 bases between the two ends. This CDR3 reads CASRAAGALFYEQYF. Written as DNA, the CDR3 is TGTGCCAGCAGGGCGGCGGGGGCGCTTTTTTACGAGCAGTACTTC. Based on the CDR3 plus reference TRBV11-3 and TRBJ2-7, the full variable domain is EAGVVQSPRYKIIEKKQPVAFWCNPISGHNTLYWYLQNLGQGPELLIRYENEEAVDDSQLPKDRFSAERLKGVDSTLKIQPAELGDSAVYLCASRAAGALFYEQYFGPGTRLTVT.

The rearrangement uses TRBV6-5 and TRBJ1-5; D gene uncertain. Trimming took 8 bases from V and 2 from J, leaving 16 bases between them. CDR1 and CDR2 (germline): MNHEY, SVGAGI. The CDR3 is 15 residues long. The CDR3 here is CASRPLPRGNQPQHF. CDR3 sequence (DNA): TGTGCCAGCCGCCCCTTACCGAGGGGCAATCAGCCCCAGCATTTT.

This clone has only one observation. This sequence joins TRBV9 and TRBJ1-5, with D unresolved. V gave up 4 bases and J gave up 0 bases, with 11 bases separating them. In germline, CDR1 is SGDLS, CDR2 YYNGEE. The CDR3 is made up of 15 amino acids. CDR3 nucleotide sequence: TGTGCCAGCAGCCCGACGGCCAATAGCAATCAGCCCCAGCATTTT. Translated, it gives CASSPTANSNQPQHF.

The chain carries TRBV29-1 and TRBJ2-5; the match to TRBD2 covers 7 bases. The CDR3 contains 13 residues. Trimming cost V 7 bases and J 2 bases; bases outside gene matches: 7. Germline values: CDR1 SQVTM, CDR2 ANQGSEA. CDR3 in amino acids: CSAPPGGQETQYF. As DNA, the CDR3 is TGCAGCGCGCCCCCGGGGGGTCAAGAGACCCAGTACTTC.

The chain employs TRBV11-3 and TRBJ2-1; 7 bases fit TRBD1. After removal of 3 bases from V and 8 bases from J, the junction contained 4 bases not matched to a gene. Germline lookup yields CDR1 SGHNT and CDR2 YENEEA. The CDR3 totals 13 residues. In DNA form, the CDR3 reads TGTGCCAGCAGCTTTAACAGGGGTGATGAGCAGTTCTTC. Amino acid sequence: CASSFNRGDEQFF.

The chain recombines TRBV9 with TRBJ2-5, with TRBD2 identical over 10 bases. Trimming took 3 bases from V and 3 from J; bases not matched to a gene: 5. The CDR3 is 15 residues long. Per the germline V gene, CDR1 is SGDLS and CDR2 is YYNGEE. This CDR3 is CASSASGSPKETQYF. For the CDR3, the DNA is TGTGCCAGCAGCGCTAGCGGGAGTCCCAAAGAGACCCAGTACTTC.

This clone appeared once. The chain employs TRBV7-6 and TRBJ2-1; TRBD1 might be the D (6 bases). The CDR3 has 19 amino acids. V lost 2 bases to trimming and J lost 4 bases, with 24 bases between them. The germline gives CDR1 SGHVS, CDR2 FNYEAQ. The DNA for the CDR3 is TGTGCCAGCAGCTTAAGGGTTGGGGGCAGGCGATTTTTATACAATGAGCAGTTCTTC. Its protein product is CASSLRVGGRRFLYNEQFF.

This clone appeared a single time. The chain has TRBV4-1 and TRBJ2-5; TRBD2 matches 8 bases. Germline V gene data show CDR1 as MGHRA and CDR2 as YSYEKL. The CDR3 contains 16 residues. V was clipped by 0 bases and J by 7 bases; unmatched bases: 10. CDR3 DNA: TGCGCCAGCAGCCAAGATCCGGGGGGGCCTGGGGGGACCCAGTACTTC. Translation: CASSQDPGGPGGTQYF.

The genes are TRBV29-1 and TRBJ1-1, with D tentatively TRBD1 (5 bases). V dropped 7 bases and J dropped 4 bases, with 19 bases sitting between them. The V gene's germline CDR1 is SQVTM and CDR2 ANQGSEA. This CDR3 comprises 14 residues. Here the CDR3 reads CSASLNRQITEAFF. For the CDR3, the DNA is TGCAGCGCTTCCTTAAACAGACAGATCACTGAAGCTTTCTTT. The entire variable domain, with the rest obtained from reference TRBV29-1 and TRBJ1-1, is as follows: SAVISQKPSRDICQRGTSLTIQCQVDSQVTMMFWYRQQPGQSLTLIATANQGSEATYESGFVIDKFPISRPNLTFSTLTVSNMSPEDSSIYLCSASLNRQITEAFFGQGTRLTVV.

This chain joins TRBV2 and TRBJ2-3; TRBD1 is a possible D gene (6 bases). The CDR3 is 13 residues long. Looked up from germline, CDR1 is SNHLY and CDR2 is FYNNEI. Trimming removed 0 bases from V and 14 bases from J, with 15 bases in between. The CDR3 protein is CASSEARGSRAYF. The CDR3 DNA reads as TGTGCCAGCAGTGAAGCGAGGGGGTCCCGTGCGTATTTT.

In its sample, this clone was seen once. The rearrangement links TRBV4-2 to TRBJ2-5, with 8 bases lining up with TRBD1. Germline V gene data show CDR1 as LGHNA and CDR2 as YNFKEQ. V shed 0 bases, J shed 7 bases, and the junction held 10 bases outside the gene matches. CDR3 length: 16 residues. Written as DNA, the CDR3 is TGTGCCAGCAGCCAAGACCGGACAGGGTCGTTAGGGACCCAGTACTTC. Encoded protein: CASSQDRTGSLGTQYF.

This sequence joins TRBV7-8 and TRBJ1-1, with D maybe TRBD1 (6 bases). CDR1 and CDR2 from the germline V gene are SGHVS and FQNEAQ. There are 16 residues in the CDR3. Deletions cut 1 base from V and 5 bases from J, with 17 bases between. CDR3 coding DNA: TGTGCCAGCAGCTTAGTTGTGGCGGGGGCGAGTACTGAAGCTTTCTTT. Encoded protein: CASSLVVAGASTEAFF.

The chain uses TRBV11-3 and TRBJ2-7, with TRBD2 matching 13 bases. The trim removed 3 bases at V and 4 bases at J, leaving 3 bases unmatched. Germline lookup yields CDR1 SGHNT and CDR2 YENEEA. CDR3 size: 15 residues. The CDR3 coding sequence is TGTGCCAGCAGCTTGAGGACTAGCGGGAGTTACGAGCAGTACTTC. It specifies CASSLRTSGSYEQYF.

This clone was found once. The V and J genes are TRBV29-1 and TRBJ1-1; D uncertain. V lost 6 bases, J lost 1 base, and 9 bases lay in between. The CDR3 runs to 12 residues. The germline gives CDR1 SQVTM, CDR2 ANQGSEA. CDR3 nucleotides: TGCAGCGTCGTAATGTCGAACACTGAAGCTTTCTTT. Its translation: CSVVMSNTEAFF.

The chain links TRBV7-9 to TRBJ2-7; no clear D gene. CDR1 is SEHNR, CDR2 FQNEAQ, per germline (reference sequence). The V end lost 5 bases, the J end lost 6 bases, and 11 bases lay between the germline ends. This CDR3 has 12 residues. Here the CDR3 DNA reads TGTGCCAGCAGCCGAGCCCCCGGCGAGCAGTACTTC. This gives the protein CASSRAPGEQYF.

The chain recombines TRBV30 with TRBJ2-2; 9 bases line up with TRBD1. The CDR3 runs to 14 residues. Losses at the gene ends were 8 bases for V and 4 bases for J; bases not matched to a gene: 8. Germline V gene sequence: CDR1 GTSNPN, CDR2 SVGIG (reference sequence). For the CDR3, the DNA is TGTGCCATCGAACAGGGGGCCGCCACCGGGGAGCTGTTTTTT. It codes for CAIEQGAATGELFF.

This clone appeared a single time. This chain connects TRBV2 to TRBJ2-3; the match to TRBD2 covers 9 bases. The germline V gene encodes CDR1 SNHLY and CDR2 FYNNEI. This CDR3 is 16 amino acids long. V was pared by 6 bases and J by 0 bases, with 7 bases of the junction left unmatched. The CDR3 protein is CASRAGLAASTDTQYF. CDR3 coding DNA: TGTGCCAGCAGGGCGGGACTAGCTGCTAGCACAGATACGCAGTATTTT.

The V call is TRBV27, the J call TRBJ1-5; D is undetermined. This CDR3 comprises 14 residues. Trimming took off 2 bases at V and 3 bases at J, with 8 bases between the two ends. Germline CDR1 MNHEY, CDR2 SMNVEV (reference sequence). The CDR3 loop is CASSLTTTNQPQHF. DNA of the CDR3: TGTGCCAGCAGTTTAACAACAACCAATCAGCCCCAGCATTTT.

This clone was detected only once. The gene calls are TRBV7-9 and TRBJ2-7; 11 positions agree with TRBD2. J gave up 6 bases and V 5 bases, and 6 bases lay outside the gene matches. Germline V gene data show CDR1 as SEHNR and CDR2 as FQNEAQ (reference sequence). This CDR3 spans 14 amino acids. The DNA of the CDR3 is TGTGCCAGCAGCAGCGGGACTAGCGGCTCCGAGCAGTACTTC. Protein: CASSSGTSGSEQYF.

The chain recombines TRBV6-5 with TRBJ2-7; the match to TRBD1 covers 8 bases. Trimming removed 6 bases from V and 6 bases from J; junction bases left unmatched: 4. Germline CDR1 and CDR2: MNHEY and SVGAGI. The CDR3 runs to 12 residues. The CDR3 sequence is CASSLTGGEQYF. Here the CDR3 DNA reads TGTGCCAGCAGCCTTACAGGGGGCGAGCAGTACTTC.

The chain carries TRBV5-4 and TRBJ2-5; TRBD1 aligns across 8 bases. The V segment lost 9 bases and the J segment 1 base; nucleotides outside the gene matches: 2. The CDR3 has 12 amino acids. CDR1 is SGHNT and CDR2 is YYREEE in the germline V gene (reference sequence). Here the CDR3 DNA reads TGTGCCACGGGACAGGTCCAAGAGACCCAGTACTTC. Residues: CATGQVQETQYF.

Written as DNA, the CDR3 is TGCGCCAGCAGCTTGGACAGGTACACCGGGGAGCTGTTTTTT. It specifies CASSLDRYTGELFF. This chain links TRBV5-1 with TRBJ2-2, with D possibly being TRBD1 (5 bases). Germline loops: CDR1 SGHRS, CDR2 YFSETQ. Trimming left V 0 bases short and J 3 bases short, with 6 bases between. The length of the CDR3 is 14 residues.

The genes are TRBV19 and TRBJ2-2; the match to TRBD2 covers 8 bases. The germline V gene encodes CDR1 LNHDA and CDR2 SQIVND (reference sequence). This CDR3 spans 19 amino acids. V lost 3 bases and J lost 0; bases outside the gene matches: 12. In nucleotides, the CDR3 is TGTGCCAGTAGTATTCCTCCAATTATGGGACTAGCGAACACCGGGGAGCTGTTTTTT. Protein: CASSIPPIMGLANTGELFF.

Regarding this clone: One end of the junction is discordant with germline, which a read error may explain. This chain uses TRBV2 with TRBJ2-7, with 12 bases identical to TRBD2. The length of the CDR3 is 11 residues. The germline V gene encodes CDR1 SNHLY and CDR2 FYNNEI. CDR3 sequence (DNA): TGTGCCAGCAGTGACTGGACTAGCGGGGACTTC. This codes for CASSDWTSGDF.